This T cell receptor (beta chain) was identified in a study of blood T cell repertoires in COVID-19. Background on the study: Italy, Spain and the United States were the sources of the convalescent and acute COVID-19 samples. In each case, the material was cDNA or gDNA derived from T cells, B-cell-depleted T cells, or PBMCs.

The study recruited people aged roughly 18 to 100 years across around 24 US areas. Cohort placement rested on clinical history that participants reported themselves. TCRdb's table, derived via immunoSEQ multiplex PCR, lists solely in-frame clones and lacks some. The table records 140,000 to 150,000 clones, 70% to 90% of them present only once. The CDR3 has 15 residues. Germline V CDR1 and CDR2: SGHRS, YFSETQ. Trimming shortened V by 4 bases and J by 4 bases, and 15 bases separated the two germline ends. This clone appeared a single time. The chain carries TRBV5-1 and TRBJ1-5, with D possibly being TRBD1 (5 bases). The TCR comes from a woman aged 30 to 39 with acute COVID-19. Sequencing used PBMCs or T cells enriched from blood (not recorded which). For the CDR3, the DNA is TGCGCCAGCAGCCCCAGTGGGGGGGGTAATCAGCCCCAGCATTTT. Translation gives CASSPSGGGNQPQHF.